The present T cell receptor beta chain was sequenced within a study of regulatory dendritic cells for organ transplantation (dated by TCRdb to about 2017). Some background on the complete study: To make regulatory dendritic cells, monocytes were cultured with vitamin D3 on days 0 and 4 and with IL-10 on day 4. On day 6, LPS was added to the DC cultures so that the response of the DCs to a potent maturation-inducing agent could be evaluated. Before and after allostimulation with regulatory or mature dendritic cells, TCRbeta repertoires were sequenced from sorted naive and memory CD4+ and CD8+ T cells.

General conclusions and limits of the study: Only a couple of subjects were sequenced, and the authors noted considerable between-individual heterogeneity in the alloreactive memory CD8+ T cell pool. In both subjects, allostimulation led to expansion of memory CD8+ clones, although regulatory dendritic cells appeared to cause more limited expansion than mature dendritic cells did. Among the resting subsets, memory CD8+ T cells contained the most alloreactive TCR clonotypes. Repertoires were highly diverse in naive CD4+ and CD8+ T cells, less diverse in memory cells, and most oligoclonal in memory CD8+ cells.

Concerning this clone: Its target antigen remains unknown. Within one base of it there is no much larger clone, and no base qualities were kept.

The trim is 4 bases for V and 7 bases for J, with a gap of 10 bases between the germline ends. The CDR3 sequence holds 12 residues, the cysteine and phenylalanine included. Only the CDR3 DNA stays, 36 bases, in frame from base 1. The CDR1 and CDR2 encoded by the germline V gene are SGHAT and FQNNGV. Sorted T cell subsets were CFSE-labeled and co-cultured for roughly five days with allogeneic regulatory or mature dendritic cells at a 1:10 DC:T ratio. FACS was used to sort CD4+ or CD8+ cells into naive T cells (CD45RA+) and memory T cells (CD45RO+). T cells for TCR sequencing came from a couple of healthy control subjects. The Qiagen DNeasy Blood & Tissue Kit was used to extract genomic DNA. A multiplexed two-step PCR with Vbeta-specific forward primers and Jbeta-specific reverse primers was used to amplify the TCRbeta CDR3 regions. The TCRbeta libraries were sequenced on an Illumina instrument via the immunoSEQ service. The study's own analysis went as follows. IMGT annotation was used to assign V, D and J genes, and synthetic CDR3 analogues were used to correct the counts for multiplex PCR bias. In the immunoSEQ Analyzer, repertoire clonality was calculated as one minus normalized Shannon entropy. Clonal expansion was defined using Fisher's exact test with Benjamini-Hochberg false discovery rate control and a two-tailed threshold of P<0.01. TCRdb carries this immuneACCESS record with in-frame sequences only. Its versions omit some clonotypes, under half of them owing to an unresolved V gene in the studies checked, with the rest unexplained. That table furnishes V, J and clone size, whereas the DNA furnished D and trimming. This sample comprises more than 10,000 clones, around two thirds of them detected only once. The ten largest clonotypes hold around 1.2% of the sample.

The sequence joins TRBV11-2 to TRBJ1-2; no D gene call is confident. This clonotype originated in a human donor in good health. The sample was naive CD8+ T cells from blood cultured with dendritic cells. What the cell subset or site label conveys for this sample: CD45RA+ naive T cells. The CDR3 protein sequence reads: CASSSLDLGYTF. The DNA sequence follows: TGTGCCAGCAGCTCCTTAGATCTTGGCTACACCTTC.